The 7 T cell receptor beta chains below were found in one sample sequenced in a study of blood T cell repertoires in COVID-19. The assay was immunoSEQ multiplex PCR, and TCRdb's table has in-frame clones only and misses some. The table includes around 180,000 clones, about 90% detected once. Sample: peripheral blood. Receptors were obtained from a man aged 65 to 79 with active or convalescent COVID-19.

The gene calls are TRBV18 and TRBJ1-1, with D perhaps TRBD1 (5 bases). V was trimmed by 6 bases and J by 7 bases, leaving 15 bases between them. Germline CDR1 is KGHSH and CDR2 is LQKENI. CDR3 length equals 13 residues. CDR3 loop: CASSRGRDNEAFF. As DNA, the CDR3 is TGTGCCAGCTCTAGGGGCAGAGATAATGAAGCTTTCTTT.

The chain employs TRBV9 and TRBJ2-7; maybe TRBD2 (5 bases). Germline V gives CDR1 SGDLS, CDR2 YYNGEE. Trimming stripped 4 bases from V and 9 bases from J, with 20 bases between. The CDR3 contains 14 residues. The CDR3 DNA is TGTGCCAGCAGCCCGGGGAGACTTTCCCCCGCGCAGTACTTC. Translation gives CASSPGRLSPAQYF. Based on the CDR3 plus reference TRBV9 and TRBJ2-7, the full variable domain is DSGVTQTPKHLITATGQRVTLRCSPRSGDLSVYWYQQSLDQGLQFLIQYYNGEERAKGNILERFSAQQFPDLHSELNLSSLELGDSALYFCASSPGRLSPAQYFGPGTRLTVT.

This chain uses TRBV7-2 with TRBJ1-2, with D possibly TRBD1 on 5 matching bases. The V end lost 5 bases, the J end lost 7 bases, and 17 bases lay between the germline ends. CDR1 and CDR2 (germline): SGHTA, FQGNSA. The CDR3 has 14 residues. The CDR3 loop reads CASSHGGSGGGYTF. In nucleotides, the CDR3 is TGTGCCAGCAGCCACGGGGGGAGCGGGGGTGGCTACACCTTC.

The gene calls are TRBV10-1 and TRBJ1-1, with a weak D call TRBD1 (6 bases). This CDR3 has 14 amino acids. Germline CDR1 reads WNHNN; CDR2 reads SYGVQD (reference sequence). V lost 4 bases to trimming and J lost 5 bases, with 14 bases between them. The CDR3 here is CASSASTGRTEAFF. The CDR3 coding sequence is TGCGCCAGCAGTGCCTCGACAGGCCGTACTGAAGCTTTCTTT.

The chain has TRBV6-5 and TRBJ2-7, with 8 positions matching TRBD1. Germline trimming cut 0 bases from V and 5 bases from J; bases unmatched to any gene: 6. Germline V gene lookup returns CDR1 MNHEY and CDR2 SVGAGI. The CDR3 spans 15 residues. DNA of the CDR3: TGTGCCAGCAGTTACTCTAGGACAGGGTCGCACGAGCAGTACTTC. Protein sequence: CASSYSRTGSHEQYF.

This chain links TRBV9 with TRBJ2-5; TRBD1 matches 8 bases. The V and J ends lost 4 bases and 2 bases, in that order; junction bases with no gene match: 4. Germline V gene data show CDR1 as SGDLS and CDR2 as YYNGEE. This CDR3 is built from 14 residues. This CDR3 is CASSNRQGQETQYF. CDR3 nucleotides: TGTGCCAGCAGCAACCGACAGGGGCAAGAGACCCAGTACTTC.

The chain links TRBV4-1 to TRBJ2-3; TRBD2 is a possible D gene (5 bases). This CDR3 has 15 amino acids. CDR1 is MGHRA and CDR2 is YSYEKL in the germline V gene. Trimming stripped 0 bases from V and 5 bases from J, with 12 bases between. The CDR3 DNA is TGCGCCAGCAGCCAAGACTACACTAGTATAGATACGCAGTATTTT. Protein sequence: CASSQDYTSIDTQYF.